The 26 T cell receptor beta chains reported below all come from one sample, sequenced in a study of blood T cell repertoires in COVID-19 (TCRdb year 2020). Libraries were constructed by the immunoSEQ multiplex PCR assay. As stored in TCRdb, this immuneACCESS dataset retains in-frame rearrangements with V and J assigned. A fraction of the clones does not appear; measured against another copy, unresolved V genes explain less than half of the discrepancy, and the remainder lacks a known reason. In all, the sample holds around 140,000 clones, and roughly 84% of those were seen once. The ten top clones hold under 5% of the sample. Sequenced sample: peripheral blood. The receptor source for this set is a woman in her sixties or seventies with acute or convalescent COVID-19.

The J gene is TRBJ2-1, the V gene TRBV5-4; the D gene is possibly TRBD2 (6 bases). V was cut by 5 bases and J by 1 base, with 16 bases left in between. There are 16 residues in the CDR3. Germline values: CDR1 SGHNT, CDR2 YYREEE (reference sequence). CDR3 residues: CASRLRGGASYNEQFF. CDR3 sequence (DNA): TGTGCCAGCAGGCTGAGAGGCGGGGCATCCTACAATGAGCAGTTCTTC.

The genes are TRBV27 and TRBJ1-2, with TRBD1 matching 7 bases. V lost 2 bases to trimming and J lost 4 bases; unmatched junction nucleotides: 1. The CDR3 consists of 13 residues. CDR1 is MNHEY and CDR2 is SMNVEV in the germline V gene (reference sequence). The CDR3 sequence is CASSLDRAYGYTF. The CDR3, as DNA: TGTGCCAGCAGTTTAGACAGGGCCTATGGCTACACCTTC.

The chain recombines TRBV3-1 (or the pseudogene TRBV3-2) with TRBJ1-2; a weak D match, TRBD1 (5 bases). This CDR3 comprises 14 residues. Trimming cost V 1 base and J 8 bases, with 14 bases left between them. Germline CDR1 and CDR2: LGHDT and YNNKEL (reference sequence). The CDR3 DNA sequence: TGTGCCAGCAGCCAAGGCAGGGCCCAATGGGGCTACACCTTC. Translation gives CASSQGRAQWGYTF.

The chain employs TRBV7-2 and TRBJ1-6, with 11 bases that match TRBD1. The CDR3 runs to 15 residues. The germline V gene has CDR1 SGHTA and CDR2 FQGNSA. Unmatched junction bases numbered 7, after V lost 6 bases and J lost 9 bases. CDR3 bases: TGTGCCAGCAGTGCGTCCGGGACAGGGGGTTCACCCCTCCACTTT. Translated: CASSASGTGGSPLHF.

CDR3 nucleotides: TGCGCCAGCAGGGCCGGGACAGGGGGCTTAGAGCAGTACTTC. Residues: CASRAGTGGLEQYF. The chain has TRBV5-1 and TRBJ2-7, with 12 positions matching TRBD1. Germline V gives CDR1 SGHRS, CDR2 YFSETQ. The CDR3 runs 14 residues. V lost 5 bases and J lost 7; bases outside the gene matches: 7.

The chain uses TRBV28 and TRBJ2-1; 9 positions agree with TRBD1. J lost 4 bases, V lost 6 bases, and 7 bases had no gene match. Germline CDR1 is MDHEN and CDR2 is SYDVKM. The CDR3 extends over 15 amino acids. The CDR3: CASRHRDRVYNEQFF. CDR3 nucleotide sequence: TGTGCCAGCAGGCACCGGGACAGGGTGTACAATGAGCAGTTCTTC.

The chain is built from TRBV27 and TRBJ2-3; D remains ambiguous. Germline values: CDR1 MNHEY, CDR2 SMNVEV (reference sequence). The CDR3 contains 12 residues. Trimming cost V 3 bases and J 4 bases, with 5 bases left between them. CDR3 sequence: CASSFSPDTQYF. The CDR3 DNA sequence: TGTGCCAGCAGTTTCTCTCCAGATACGCAGTATTTT.

CDR3 residues: CASRGLLAGSSYNEQFF. In nucleotides, the CDR3 is TGCGCCAGCAGGGGCCTATTAGCGGGCAGCTCCTACAATGAGCAGTTCTTC. The rearrangement joins TRBV23-1 to TRBJ2-1; 7 positions agree with TRBD2. TRBV23-1 is noted as an ORF with a role that remains uncertain. J was trimmed by 0 bases and V by 6 bases; bases with no gene match: 11. The CDR3 length is 17 residues.

The rearrangement uses TRBV12-2 and TRBJ1-1. TRBV12-2 is noted as a pseudogene. CDR3 size: 15 residues. CDR3 DNA sequence: TGTGCAAGTCGCCGAAAGCCCCAATTAAACACTGAAGCTTTCTTT. Translated, it gives CASRRKPQLNTEAFF.

The V call is TRBV19, the J call TRBJ2-1; 11 bases agree with TRBD1. V shed 6 bases, J shed 3 bases, and the junction held 7 bases outside the gene matches. This CDR3 has 16 amino acids. The germline gives CDR1 LNHDA, CDR2 SQIVND (reference sequence). CDR3 coding DNA: TGTGCCAGTAGCTACTCCGGGACAGGGGGCTACAATGAGCAGTTCTTC. Its protein product is CASSYSGTGGYNEQFF.

The genes are TRBV12-5 and TRBJ2-3; D perhaps matches TRBD1 (6 bases). CDR1 and CDR2 (germline): LGHNT, FRNRAP. This CDR3 has 15 residues. Trimming took off 0 bases at V and 4 bases at J, with 11 bases between the two ends. The CDR3, as DNA: TGTGCTAGTGGTTTGGTGGACAGCCTGCCAGATACGCAGTATTTT. Its translation is CASGLVDSLPDTQYF.

The chain couples TRBV5-1 to TRBJ2-3; unclear D gene. V was clipped by 4 bases and J by 1 base, with 10 bases between them. Per germline, CDR1 SGHRS and CDR2 YFSETQ. The CDR3 is 14 residues long. CDR3 residues: CASSPPGGTDTQYF. The CDR3 DNA reads TGCGCCAGCAGCCCCCCGGGTGGCACAGATACGCAGTATTTT.

This clone has only a few counts. This chain joins TRBV29-1 and TRBJ2-2; 8 bases line up with TRBD1. The V and J ends lost 7 bases and 6 bases, in that order; junction bases with no gene match: 7. This CDR3 is 13 amino acids long. CDR1 and CDR2 from the germline V gene are SQVTM and ANQGSEA. The chain's CDR3 is CSGGRGQSGELFF. Here the CDR3 DNA reads TGCAGCGGGGGCAGGGGGCAATCCGGGGAGCTGTTTTTT.

V gene TRBV5-4 combines with J gene TRBJ2-1; TRBD2 matches at 7 bases. The CDR3 is 15 amino acids. With 4 bases clipped from V and 7 bases from J, the junction kept 11 bases outside the gene matches. Germline lookup yields CDR1 SGHNT and CDR2 YYREEE (reference sequence). CDR3 loop: CASSPGTPGGNEQFF. The DNA for the CDR3 is TGTGCCAGCAGCCCTGGGACTCCCGGGGGGAATGAGCAGTTCTTC.

This chain joins TRBV28 and TRBJ2-5; 7 bases agree with TRBD1. The V and J ends lost 7 bases and 0 bases, in that order; junction bases with no gene match: 5. Germline CDR1 and CDR2: MDHEN and SYDVKM. The CDR3 sequence is 14 residues long. In nucleotides, the CDR3 is TGTGCCAGCACCAGGGGGACGTACCAAGAGACCCAGTACTTC. Translating gives CASTRGTYQETQYF.

This chain links TRBV18 with TRBJ1-1; D uncertain. The CDR3 contains 12 residues. The V end lost 6 bases, the J end lost 7 bases, and 12 bases lay between the germline ends. Germline lookup yields CDR1 KGHSH and CDR2 LQKENI. In DNA form, the CDR3 reads TGTGCCAGCTCGCCTACAAGGAGTGAAGCTTTCTTT. Its protein product is CASSPTRSEAFF.

CDR3 sequence (DNA): TGCAGTGCTAGTCGCCGGTCAAGCGGCTACGAGCAGTACTTC. This sequence encodes CSASRRSSGYEQYF. V gene TRBV20-1 combines with J gene TRBJ2-7, with D possibly being TRBD2 (5 bases). The germline V and J ends were trimmed by 3 bases and 3 bases, with 15 bases remaining between them. The length of the CDR3 is 14 residues. In germline, CDR1 is DFQATT, CDR2 SNEGSKA (reference sequence).

V gene TRBV19 combines with J gene TRBJ1-5; maybe TRBD1 (6 bases). V lost 5 bases, J lost 7 bases, and 21 bases lay in between. The CDR3 is 16 residues long. CDR1 is LNHDA and CDR2 is SQIVND in the germline V gene (reference sequence). In DNA form, the CDR3 reads TGTGCCAGTAGTCCTCCTTGGGCAGGGGCGGGCCAGCCCCAGCATTTT. Protein sequence: CASSPPWAGAGQPQHF.

The genes are TRBV12-3 or TRBV12-4 and TRBJ2-1; a possible D gene is TRBD1 (6 bases). This CDR3 has 12 amino acids. V was clipped by 6 bases and J by 8 bases, with 11 bases between them. The CDR3 is CASRKNRDEQFF. The CDR3 DNA reads TGTGCCAGCAGGAAAAACAGGGATGAGCAGTTCTTC.

This chain uses TRBV6-5 with TRBJ1-2, with 11 positions matching TRBD1. In germline, CDR1 is MNHEY, CDR2 SVGAGI. J gave up 3 bases and V 0 bases, and 3 bases lay outside the gene matches. The CDR3 contains 16 residues. CDR3 sequence reads: CASSYSRTGGDYGYTF. The CDR3 nucleotides read TGTGCCAGCAGTTACTCGCGGACAGGGGGCGACTATGGCTACACCTTC.

The genes are TRBV13 and TRBJ2-7; 9 bases are shared with TRBD2. The germline V gene encodes CDR1 PRHDT and CDR2 FYEKMQ (reference sequence). With 3 bases clipped from V and 6 bases from J, the junction kept 6 bases outside the gene matches. This CDR3 has 14 residues. DNA of the CDR3: TGTGCCAGCAGCTTTGCTAGCGGGAATATCGAGCAGTACTTC. This encodes CASSFASGNIEQYF.

The chain joins TRBV24-1 to TRBJ2-1, with 8 bases aligning to TRBD2. Germline V gene lookup returns CDR1 KGHDR and CDR2 SFDVKD. The CDR3 has 17 amino acids. Losses at the gene ends were 1 base for V and 5 bases for J; bases not matched to a gene: 9. The CDR3 loop reads CATSDFGAGGVNNEQFF. In DNA, the CDR3 is TGTGCCACCAGTGATTTTGGTGCGGGAGGAGTCAACAATGAGCAGTTCTTC.

The chain uses TRBV7-2 and TRBJ2-4; 8 bases line up with TRBD1. In germline, CDR1 is SGHTA, CDR2 FQGNSA. This CDR3 has 15 residues. Trimming took 4 bases from V and 9 from J; bases not matched to a gene: 11. The CDR3 sequence: CASSSWTGLGGIQYF. DNA for the CDR3: TGTGCCAGCAGCTCATGGACAGGGCTTGGTGGCATTCAGTACTTC.

V usage is TRBV19 and J usage is TRBJ2-2; 11 bases agree with TRBD2. This CDR3 contains 15 residues. The J segment lost 2 bases and the V segment lost 7 bases, leaving 3 bases of the junction unmatched. Germline CDR1 LNHDA, CDR2 SQIVND (reference sequence). The CDR3 region is CASMGLADNTGELFF. CDR3 DNA: TGTGCCAGTATGGGACTAGCGGATAACACCGGGGAGCTGTTTTTT. The entire variable domain, with the rest obtained from reference TRBV19 and TRBJ2-2, is as follows: DGGITQSPKYLFRKEGQNVTLSCEQNLNHDAMYWYRQDPGQGLRLIYYSQIVNDFQKGDIAEGYSVSREKKESFPLTVTSAQKNPTAFYLCASMGLADNTGELFFGEGSRLTVL.

This chain uses TRBV1 with TRBJ2-1; the table names TRBD2, a call not compared with the DNA. TRBV1 is shown as a pseudogene. The CDR3 totals 24 residues. The CDR3: CTSCGGVSLGLAGWCPNSYNEQFF. CDR3 sequence (DNA): TGCACCAGCTGCGGGGGGGTATCTTTGGGACTAGCGGGATGGTGCCCAAACTCCTACAATGAGCAGTTCTTC.

The J gene is TRBJ2-7, the V gene TRBV4-3; D perhaps matches TRBD1 (6 bases). Trimming stripped 0 bases from V and 3 bases from J, with 12 bases between. The length of the CDR3 is 15 residues. In germline, CDR1 is LGHNA, CDR2 YSLEER. CDR3 in DNA: TGCGCCAGCAGCCAAGAGTGGGACACTTACTACGAGCAGTACTTC. This codes for CASSQEWDTYYEQYF.